These 27 T cell receptor beta chains originate from one sample sequenced in a study of CD8 T cells in ankylosing spondylitis. TCRdb passed the 5' RACE reads through MiXCR, listing each CDR3 protein once. The data contain 250,000 or so distinct CDR3 sequences, 20% to 30% of them singletons. Sequenced input: blood, either unsorted or a sorted T cell fraction (not recorded which). These TCRs come from a male donor with ankylosing spondylitis or in good health (not recorded which).

This clonotype was seen many times. The CDR3 DNA reads as TGCAGTGCTAGAAGGAGTTCCGGGGCGACTGAAGCTTTCTTT. Translated: CSARRSSGATEAFF. The genes are TRBV20-1 and TRBJ1-1; TRBD1 might be the D (5 bases). The ends were cut back, 2 bases at V and 5 bases at J, with 15 bases in the middle. Germline V gene lookup returns CDR1 DFQATT and CDR2 SNEGSKA (reference sequence). The CDR3 runs to 14 residues.

This clonotype occurred a few times. The chain carries TRBV20-1 and TRBJ2-1; the D gene is possibly TRBD2 (7 bases). There are 16 residues in the CDR3. The germline gives CDR1 DFQATT, CDR2 SNEGSKA (reference sequence). V was trimmed by 4 bases and J by 3 bases, leaving 19 bases between them. CDR3 region: CSAKGGAGGFYNEQFF. The CDR3, as DNA: TGCAGTGCTAAAGGGGGGGCAGGAGGTTTCTACAATGAGCAGTTCTTC.

For this clonotype: A far more abundant clone sits one base away, making this likely a read error. V and J are TRBV28 and TRBJ2-7; no clear D gene. The V end lost 7 bases, the J end lost 0 bases, and 4 bases lay between the germline ends. In germline, CDR1 is MDHEN, CDR2 SYDVKM. The CDR3 loop spans 11 amino acids. The CDR3, as DNA: TGTGCCAGCAAAAGCTCCTACGAGCAGTACTTC. It yields the protein CASKSSYEQYF.

The chain has TRBV7-2 and TRBJ2-3; 8 bases map to TRBD2. Trimming removed 0 bases from V and 6 bases from J; junction bases left unmatched: 5. This CDR3 contains 15 residues. From germline, CDR1 is SGHTA and CDR2 FQGNSA. The chain's CDR3 is CASSLASAGGDTQYF. The CDR3 coding sequence is TGTGCCAGCAGCTTAGCCAGTGCGGGGGGTGATACGCAGTATTTT.

This clonotype was detected a few times. The chain is built from TRBV20-1 and TRBJ2-1; 8 bases are a match to TRBD1. Germline trimming cut 4 bases from V and 2 bases from J; bases unmatched to any gene: 7. Germline V lookup: CDR1 DFQATT, CDR2 SNEGSKA (reference sequence). CDR3 length: 15 residues. CDR3 sequence reads: CSANYRGITYNEQFF. The CDR3, as DNA: TGCAGTGCTAACTACAGGGGGATCACCTACAATGAGCAGTTCTTC.

This clonotype was seen at least ten times. The chain carries TRBV29-1 and TRBJ2-7; 9 nucleotides match TRBD1. CDR1 SQVTM and CDR2 ANQGSEA come from the germline V gene. This CDR3 contains 15 residues. V trimming: 7 bases; J trimming: 4 bases; junction bases outside the gene matches: 14. The DNA for the CDR3 is TGCAGCGGGTTATGGGACAGGGCCTCGGGGTACGAGCAGTACTTC. This codes for CSGLWDRASGYEQYF.

This clonotype was seen a handful of times. J is TRBJ2-7 and V is TRBV20-1, with D hard to call. Germline values: CDR1 DFQATT, CDR2 SNEGSKA (reference sequence). This CDR3 comprises 14 residues. Trimming stripped 4 bases from V and 2 bases from J, with 15 bases between. The CDR3 sequence is CSANPPGVAYEQYF. Written as DNA, the CDR3 is TGCAGTGCTAACCCCCCGGGTGTAGCCTACGAGCAGTACTTC.

The chain joins TRBV20-1 to TRBJ2-3; no reliable D call. Trimming stripped 7 bases from V and 4 bases from J, with 12 bases between. Germline loops: CDR1 DFQATT, CDR2 SNEGSKA (reference sequence). The CDR3 extends over 12 amino acids. CDR3 amino acids: CSVPPEADTQYF. Here the CDR3 DNA reads TGCAGTGTTCCGCCTGAAGCAGATACGCAGTATTTT.

This clonotype was detected only once. V is TRBV3-1 and J is TRBJ2-1, with D uncertain. The CDR3 length is 13 residues. Per the germline V gene, CDR1 is LGHDT and CDR2 is YNNKEL (reference sequence). Trimming took 1 base from V and 6 from J, leaving 7 bases between them. CDR3 loop: CASSQVEINEQFF. CDR3 in DNA: TGTGCCAGCAGCCAAGTCGAAATCAATGAGCAGTTCTTC.

This clonotype was seen many times. The chain couples TRBV10-3 to TRBJ1-4; the match to TRBD1 covers 8 bases. There are 13 residues in the CDR3. V lost 6 bases, J lost 7 bases, and 4 bases stayed unmatched. Germline CDR1 ENHRY, CDR2 SYGVKD. The CDR3 nucleotides are TGTGCCATCAGAGGACAGGGAGGTGAAAAACTGTTTTTT. This sequence encodes CAIRGQGGEKLFF.

This chain connects TRBV20-1 to TRBJ2-2; 9 positions agree with TRBD2. The V segment lost 2 bases and the J segment 5 bases; nucleotides outside the gene matches: 12. The germline CDR1 and CDR2 sequences are DFQATT and SNEGSKA (reference sequence). The CDR3 spans 17 residues. The CDR3 DNA reads TGCAGTGCTAGAAGTCTGCTTAGCGGGGGACGTACCGGGGAGCTGTTTTTT. It specifies CSARSLLSGGRTGELFF.

The chain uses TRBV12-3 or TRBV12-4 and TRBJ2-3; D gene uncertain. Trimming stripped 4 bases from V and 5 bases from J, with 13 bases between. This CDR3 is 14 amino acids long. The CDR3 reads CASSYGPSRDTQYF. The CDR3 DNA follows: TGTGCCAGCAGTTACGGGCCCTCACGAGATACGCAGTATTTT.

V is TRBV12-3 or TRBV12-4 and J is TRBJ2-7; 7 nucleotides match TRBD1. V lost 7 bases, J lost 3 bases, and 3 bases stayed unmatched. This CDR3 is 12 amino acids long. The CDR3 protein is CASTRDSYEQYF. DNA for the CDR3: TGTGCCAGCACCCGGGACAGCTACGAGCAGTACTTC.

The chain employs TRBV19 and TRBJ2-2; 9 nucleotides line up with TRBD1. V lost 6 bases and J lost 5; bases outside the gene matches: 4. From germline, CDR1 is LNHDA and CDR2 SQIVND (reference sequence). The CDR3 is 14 amino acids. The CDR3 region has the DNA TGTGCCAGTAGAACAGGGGGCGCGACCGGGGAGCTGTTTTTT. The encoded protein is CASRTGGATGELFF.

V gene TRBV2 combines with J gene TRBJ2-2; 9 bases fit TRBD1. Germline V CDR1 and CDR2: SNHLY, FYNNEI. The CDR3 has 16 residues. Losses at the gene ends were 4 bases for V and 7 bases for J; bases not matched to a gene: 10. The CDR3: CASSASGQGGGGELFF. CDR3 bases: TGTGCCAGCAGTGCCTCGGGACAGGGTGGCGGCGGGGAGCTGTTTTTT. The variable domain in full, completed from reference TRBV2 and TRBJ2-2, reads EPEVTQTPSHQVTQMGQEVILRCVPISNHLYFYWYRQILGQKVEFLVSFYNNEISEKSEIFDDQFSVERPDGSNFTLKIRSTKLEDSAMYFCASSASGQGGGGELFFGEGSRLTVL.

V gene TRBV20-1 combines with J gene TRBJ2-3, with TRBD2 matching 7 bases. The germline V gene has CDR1 DFQATT and CDR2 SNEGSKA (reference sequence). This CDR3 contains 13 residues. Trimming took 6 bases from V and 5 from J; bases not matched to a gene: 8. CDR3 DNA sequence: TGCAGTGCCATTAGCGGGTACCGAGATACGCAGTATTTT. It specifies CSAISGYRDTQYF.

This clonotype occurred a few times. The V call is TRBV27, the J call TRBJ2-6; D is possibly TRBD1 or TRBD2 (5 bases each). The germline V gene encodes CDR1 MNHEY and CDR2 SMNVEV (reference sequence). The CDR3 consists of 15 residues. The V and J ends lost 5 bases and 0 bases respectively, with 8 bases between them. CDR3 region: CASSLGTSGANVLTF. CDR3 bases: TGTGCCAGCAGTCTCGGGACCTCTGGGGCCAACGTCCTGACTTTC.

This clonotype was observed at least ten times. This chain links TRBV7-9 with TRBJ2-5; a possible D gene is TRBD2 (6 bases). The CDR3 is 14 residues long. Trimming took off 0 bases at V and 5 bases at J, with 10 bases between the two ends. Looked up from germline, CDR1 is SEHNR and CDR2 is FQNEAQ (reference sequence). The CDR3 nucleotides are TGTGCCAGCAGCTTAGCGGGCCTAGCGGAGACCCAGTACTTC. This codes for CASSLAGLAETQYF.

This chain links TRBV11-2 with TRBJ2-5; 9 bases match TRBD2. V lost 0 bases, J lost 5 bases, and 10 bases stayed unmatched. The CDR3 covers 17 residues. Germline V gives CDR1 SGHAT, CDR2 FQNNGV. The CDR3 sequence is CASSLELAGPIGETQYF. The CDR3 DNA follows: TGTGCCAGCAGCTTAGAACTAGCGGGTCCAATCGGGGAGACCCAGTACTTC. Full variable domain (outside the CDR3, taken from reference TRBV11-2 and TRBJ2-5): EAGVAQSPRYKIIEKRQSVAFWCNPISGHATLYWYQQILGQGPKLLIQFQNNGVVDDSQLPKDRFSAERLKGVDSTLKIQPAKLEDSAVYLCASSLELAGPIGETQYFGPGTRLLVL.

This clonotype was recorded many times. The chain is built from TRBV5-1 and TRBJ2-7; 8 nucleotides line up with TRBD1. Germline CDR1 reads SGHRS; CDR2 reads YFSETQ. This CDR3 is built from 15 residues. V shed 0 bases, J shed 2 bases, and the junction held 4 bases outside the gene matches. CDR3 amino acids: CASSLAGTGPYEQYF. The CDR3 DNA is TGCGCCAGCAGCTTGGCCGGGACAGGTCCCTACGAGCAGTACTTC.

V usage is TRBV15 and J usage is TRBJ1-1; D unresolved. CDR1 and CDR2 from the germline V gene are LNHNV and YYDKDF (reference sequence). Trimming cost V 3 bases and J 3 bases, with 11 bases left between them. The CDR3 sequence is 14 residues long. CDR3 nucleotides: TGTGCCACCAGCAGCCAACTTATGGACACTGAAGCTTTCTTT. Translating gives CATSSQLMDTEAFF.

This clonotype was seen many times. V and J are TRBV12-3 or TRBV12-4 and TRBJ2-1, with 11 bases lining up with TRBD2. This CDR3 has 11 residues. V was clipped by 6 bases and J by 15 bases; unmatched bases: 4. Here the CDR3 reads CASRSGLAAFF. The CDR3 DNA follows: TGTGCCAGCAGGTCGGGACTAGCGGCGTTCTTC.

This clonotype appeared many times. V and J are TRBV4-1 and TRBJ2-7; no clear D gene. With 0 bases removed from V and 2 bases from J, the gap between germline ends came to 11 bases. CDR3 length equals 15 residues. Germline assignment: CDR1 MGHRA and CDR2 YSYEKL. The DNA of the CDR3 is TGCGCCAGCAGCCAAGATGGGCCGGGCCCCTACGAGCAGTACTTC. Amino acids: CASSQDGPGPYEQYF.

This rearrangement joins TRBV18 to TRBJ2-7; D call uncertain. The V and J ends lost 2 bases and 0 bases respectively, with 14 bases between them. CDR1 and CDR2 (germline): KGHSH, LQKENI. The CDR3 covers 16 residues. The CDR3 here is CASSPGLKLSSYEQYF. The CDR3 region has the DNA TGTGCCAGCTCACCAGGTTTGAAGCTGAGCTCCTACGAGCAGTACTTC.

This clonotype came up a few times. The gene calls are TRBV30 and TRBJ2-6; 9 nucleotides agree with TRBD1. After removal of 7 bases from V and 0 bases from J, the junction contained 7 bases not matched to a gene. The CDR3 has 16 amino acids. Germline V gene sequence: CDR1 GTSNPN, CDR2 SVGIG (reference sequence). The CDR3 sequence is CAFLTTGGSGANVLTF. The CDR3 coding sequence is TGTGCCTTCCTAACGACAGGGGGCTCTGGGGCCAACGTCCTGACTTTC.

At least ten counts were recorded for this clonotype. The chain recombines TRBV12-3 or TRBV12-4 with TRBJ2-7; 9 nucleotides agree with TRBD2. The CDR3 length is 13 residues. V shed 10 bases, J shed 2 bases, and the junction held 6 bases outside the gene matches. CDR3 coding DNA: TGTGCCACCGCCGGGACTAGCACCTACGAGCAGTACTTC. Translating gives CATAGTSTYEQYF.

This clonotype occurred a few times. The chain uses TRBV20-1 and TRBJ2-7, with a weak D call TRBD2 (6 bases). V lost 6 bases to trimming and J lost 2 bases, with 17 bases between them. The CDR3 sequence is 14 residues long. The germline CDR1 and CDR2 sequences are DFQATT and SNEGSKA (reference sequence). DNA for the CDR3: TGCAGTGCCCCGAATCGACTAGGGACCTACGAGCAGTACTTC. Translated: CSAPNRLGTYEQYF.